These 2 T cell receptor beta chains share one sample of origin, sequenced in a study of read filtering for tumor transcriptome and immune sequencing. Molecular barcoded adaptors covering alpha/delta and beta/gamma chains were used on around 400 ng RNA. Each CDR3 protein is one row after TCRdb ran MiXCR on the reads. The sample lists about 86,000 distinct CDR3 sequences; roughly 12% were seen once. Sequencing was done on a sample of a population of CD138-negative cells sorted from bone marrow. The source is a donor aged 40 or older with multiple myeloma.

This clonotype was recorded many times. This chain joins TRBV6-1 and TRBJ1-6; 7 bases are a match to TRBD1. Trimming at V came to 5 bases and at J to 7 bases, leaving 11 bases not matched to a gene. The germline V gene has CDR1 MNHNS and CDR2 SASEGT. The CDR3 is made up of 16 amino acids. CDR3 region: CASSPLPGQPNSPLHF. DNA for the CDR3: TGTGCCAGCAGTCCCCTTCCGGGACAGCCGAATTCACCCCTCCACTTT.

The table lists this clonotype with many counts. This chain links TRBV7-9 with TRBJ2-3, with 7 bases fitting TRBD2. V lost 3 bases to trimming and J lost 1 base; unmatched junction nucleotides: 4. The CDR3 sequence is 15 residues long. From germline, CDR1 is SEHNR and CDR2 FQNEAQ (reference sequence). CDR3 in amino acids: CASSLGSGGTDTQYF. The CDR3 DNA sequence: TGTGCCAGCAGCTTGGGAAGCGGGGGCACAGATACGCAGTATTTT.